In this sample, the clone carrying this TCR beta chain turned up a few times. What it binds is not known. The CDR3 spans 16 residues. Germline V CDR1 and CDR2: MGHRA, YSYEKL. V dropped 3 bases and J dropped 1; count of bases not matched to a gene: 3. TCR beta libraries were made by quantitative 5'-RACE with molecular barcodes. TCRdb re-analysed the 5' RACE reads in MiXCR, keeping a single row per CDR3 protein. This table has approximately 400,000 distinct CDR3 sequences, 25% to 30% appearing once. The sample belongs to a study of CD8 T cells in ankylosing spondylitis. Study observations and caveats: Certain motif variants had earlier appeared in reactive arthritis synovial fluid and blood. A motif of fewer than ten highly homologous TCR beta variants was seen as apparently characteristic of ankylosing spondylitis blood. From matched ankylosing spondylitis synovial fluid, disease-linked clones were reportedly recovered at significantly enriched levels. Clones that were linked to disease were CD8+ and were relatively rare in peripheral blood.

The chain employs TRBV4-1 and TRBJ2-7, with 13 nucleotides matching TRBD2. This receptor was obtained from a male donor with ankylosing spondylitis. The sequencing sample was made of blood, either unsorted or a sorted T cell fraction (not recorded which). The CDR3 nucleotides are TGCGCCAGCAGCCATGGACTAGCGGGAGTTTCCTACGAGCAGTACTTC. It translates to CASSHGLAGVSYEQYF.